Listed below are T cell receptor beta chains from one sample, sequenced in a study of T cells after somatic rescue of genetic block. Clones were sequenced by immunoSEQ multiplex PCR, and TCRdb holds only the in-frame ones, with some missing. The table has some 15,000 clones, more than 70% seen once. Sequenced: peripheral blood mononuclear cells (PBMCs). These receptors all stem from a man aged 18 to 35. CDR3s include the opening cysteine and the closing phenylalanine or tryptophan. The D gene is left open where the match is weak. Expanded clones are given a class, and other clones once, few, many or no size at all.

cdr3_length clone_size j_call d_call v_call cdr3_nt cdr3_aa
12 NA TRBJ1-2 NA TRBV7-2 TGTGCCAGCAGCTTGACAGTGGAAGGCTACACCTTC CASSLTVEGYTF
12 few TRBJ2-5 TRBD1 TRBV5-6 TGTGCCAGCAGCTTTCTCAGGACAGGCCAGTACTTC CASSFLRTGQYF
15 once TRBJ1-2 TRBD1 TRBV7-3 TGTGCCAGCAGCCCATTAACGACAGGGATCTATGGCTACACCTTC CASSPLTTGIYGYTF
14 NA TRBJ2-7 NA TRBV5-1 TGCGCCAGCAGCTTGAAGGGGGATCCCTACGAGCAGTACTTC CASSLKGDPYEQYF
16 once TRBJ2-2 NA TRBV7-3 TGTGCCAGCAGCTTAACGAGGGACCCAGGGGCCGGGGAGCTGTTTTTT CASSLTRDPGAGELFF
16 NA TRBJ2-7 TRBD2 TRBV4-2 TGTGCCAGCAGCCAAGCGGGGACTAGCGGGGGATTCGAGCAGTACTTC CASSQAGTSGGFEQYF
15 NA TRBJ2-7 TRBD1 TRBV5-1 TGCGCCAGCAGACCTCCGGGACAGGGCTCCTACGAGCAGTACTTC CASRPPGQGSYEQYF
16 few TRBJ1-4 NA TRBV5-4 TGTGCCAGCAGCTTGGTAGGGGGTGCAACTAATGAAAAACTGTTTTTT CASSLVGGATNEKLFF
12 once TRBJ2-1 NA TRBV28 TGTGCCAGCAGTCTTACATACAATGAGCAGTTCTTC CASSLTYNEQFF
16 medium-sized TRBJ2-3 TRBD2 TRBV6-1 TGTGCCAGCAGTGAACCACGGGACTACCTCACAGATACGCAGTATTTT CASSEPRDYLTDTQYF
14 few TRBJ1-3 NA TRBV5-1 TGCGCCAGCAGCTTGGACCACTCTGGAAACACCATATATTTT CASSLDHSGNTIYF
10 NA TRBJ2-3 NA TRBV20-1 TGCAGTGCTAGGTCAGATACGCAGTATTTT CSARSDTQYF
15 few TRBJ2-1 NA TRBV27 TGTGCCAGCAGTGCACAGGGAAAGGTCTACAATGAGCAGTTCTTC CASSAQGKVYNEQFF
16 NA TRBJ1-1 NA TRBV6-6 TGTGCCAGCTGGGGTCCCCCGTATGGGCGGAACACTGAAGCTTTCTTT CASWGPPYGRNTEAFF
13 NA TRBJ1-2 NA TRBV18 TGTGCCAGCTCACCCGGGATTAACTATGGCTACACCTTC CASSPGINYGYTF
15 NA TRBJ2-7 NA TRBV6-1 TGTGCCAGCGCCCACCCTCATAACTTATCCTACGAGCAGTACTTC CASAHPHNLSYEQYF
16 NA TRBJ1-5 NA TRBV21-1 TGTGCCAGCAACCCTTGGACAGGCTATAGCAATCAGCCCCAGCATTTT CASNPWTGYSNQPQHF
12 few TRBJ1-1 NA TRBV4-1 TGCGCCAGCAGCCACCGGAACACTGAAGCTTTCTTT CASSHRNTEAFF
15 NA TRBJ2-7 TRBD1 TRBV14 TGTGCCAGCAGCCAACCGGGACAGGGTACCTACGAGCAGTACTTC CASSQPGQGTYEQYF
15 NA TRBJ1-1 NA TRBV19 TGTGCCAGTAGTATAGATGGGGCTATGAACACTGAAGCTTTCTTT CASSIDGAMNTEAFF
15 NA TRBJ2-7 TRBD2 TRBV5-1 TGCGCCAGCAGCTCCTACCTCAGCGGGGGCGACGAGCAGTACTTC CASSSYLSGGDEQYF
14 NA TRBJ1-5 NA TRBV6-5 TGTGCCAGCAGTTACGAGAGGGGGAGGCAGCCCCAGCATTTT CASSYERGRQPQHF
15 NA TRBJ2-1 TRBD2 TRBV25-1 TGTGCCAGCAGTGAATGGGGACTAGCGGGAGGGCCTGAGTTCTTC CASSEWGLAGGPEFF
16 NA TRBJ2-3 TRBD2 TRBV4-1 TGCGCCAGCAGCCAAGGGGCTAGCGGGGGCACAGATACGCAGTATTTT CASSQGASGGTDTQYF
19 NA TRBJ1-2 NA TRBV15 TGTGCCACCAGCAGAGGGGGCTGGGGAGGCCGAGAGGCTGGCTATGGCTACACCTTC CATSRGGWGGREAGYGYTF
14 NA TRBJ2-7 TRBD2 TRBV29-1 TGCAGCGTTGGAGCTAGCGGGAGGCTTAGCGAGCAGTACTTC CSVGASGRLSEQYF
16 NA TRBJ2-1 NA TRBV14 TGTGCCAGCAGCTTGCCGGGGGTGAGCTCCTACAATGAGCAGTTCTTC CASSLPGVSSYNEQFF
13 NA TRBJ1-2 NA TRBV2 TGTGCCAGCAGTGTCGTCGGCCAGTATGGCTACACCTTC CASSVVGQYGYTF
15 NA TRBJ1-2 NA TRBV5-6 TGTGCCAGCAGCTTGGGCAGGGGAGGCGGCTATGGCTACACCTTC CASSLGRGGGYGYTF
15 once TRBJ1-6 TRBD1 TRBV28 TGTGCCACCACCTCTCAGGGGGCGAATAATTCACCCCTCCACTTT CATTSQGANNSPLHF
15 NA TRBJ2-1 TRBD2 TRBV11-2 TGTGCCAGCGGCTTAGCGGGAGCCAAATACAATGAGCAGTTCTTC CASGLAGAKYNEQFF
15 NA TRBJ1-2 NA TRBV7-9 TGTGCCAGCAGCTTACCCCATGTCGCCAACTATGGCTACACCTTC CASSLPHVANYGYTF
16 NA TRBJ1-4 TRBD1 TRBV5-4 TGTGCCAGCAGCTCTCCCCGGACAGGTGGAGATGAAAAACTGTTTTTT CASSSPRTGGDEKLFF
13 NA TRBJ2-5 NA TRBV2 TGTGCCAGCAAAGAATGGGGGCAAGAGACCCAGTACTTC CASKEWGQETQYF
15 NA TRBJ2-2 TRBD2 TRBV5-1 TGCGCCAGCAGCTTACTAGCGGGGGGCACCGGGGAGCTGTTTTTT CASSLLAGGTGELFF
15 medium-sized TRBJ2-7 TRBD2 TRBV5-1 TGCGCCAGCAGCTTGGGACTAGCAGATGCCTACGAGCAGTACTTC CASSLGLADAYEQYF
14 large TRBJ2-7 NA TRBV14 TGTGCCAGCAGCTCCGGGTCCCAAGACTACGAGCAGTACTTC CASSSGSQDYEQYF
14 NA TRBJ2-7 TRBD1 TRBV19 TGTGCCAGTAGTGCTGGACAGGGGGCTCGCGAGCAGTACTTC CASSAGQGAREQYF
17 NA TRBJ2-7 NA TRBV7-9 TGTGCCAGCAGTGAAACCCGGCAGGGGCCTATTTCCTACGAGCAGTACTTC CASSETRQGPISYEQYF
15 once TRBJ1-5 NA TRBV6-1 TGTGCCATCAGTGAGGGTCGGGGGTCCGGTCAGCCCCAGCATTTT CAISEGRGSGQPQHF
13 few TRBJ1-2 NA TRBV28 TGTGCCAGCAGTTTGGGACACCTCTATGGCTACACCTTC CASSLGHLYGYTF
15 NA TRBJ1-3 NA TRBV4-1 TGCGCCAGCAGCCTGACGGGAATCTCTGGAAACACCATATATTTT CASSLTGISGNTIYF
16 few TRBJ2-3 NA TRBV25-1 TGTGCCAGCAGTAACGAGAGGATTACCGGTGGGGATACGCAGTATTTT CASSNERITGGDTQYF
14 few TRBJ1-1 TRBD1 TRBV27 TGTGCCAGCAGTTCGACAGGGGGAGTCACTGAAGCTTTCTTT CASSSTGGVTEAFF
16 NA TRBJ2-5 TRBD2 TRBV5-1 TGCGCCAGCAGCTTTCAGCCAGGACTAGGTCAAGAGACCCAGTACTTC CASSFQPGLGQETQYF
13 NA TRBJ1-2 NA TRBV27 TGTGCCAGCTCCGCGCGGATTCCTTATGGCTACACCTTC CASSARIPYGYTF
14 NA TRBJ2-7 TRBD1 TRBV5-1 TGCGCCAGCAGCCCCCTACAGGGGGCCCCCGAGCAGTACTTC CASSPLQGAPEQYF
15 few TRBJ2-3 NA TRBV7-6 TGTGCCAGCAGCCCCTTCAGACTAGTCACAGATACGCAGTATTTT CASSPFRLVTDTQYF
14 NA TRBJ2-1 NA TRBV6-1 TGTGCCAGCAGAGGGACACCAACCTACAATGAGCAGTTCTTC CASRGTPTYNEQFF
13 NA TRBJ2-3 NA TRBV2 TGTGCCAGCAGTGACATTAGCACAGATACGCAGTATTTT CASSDISTDTQYF